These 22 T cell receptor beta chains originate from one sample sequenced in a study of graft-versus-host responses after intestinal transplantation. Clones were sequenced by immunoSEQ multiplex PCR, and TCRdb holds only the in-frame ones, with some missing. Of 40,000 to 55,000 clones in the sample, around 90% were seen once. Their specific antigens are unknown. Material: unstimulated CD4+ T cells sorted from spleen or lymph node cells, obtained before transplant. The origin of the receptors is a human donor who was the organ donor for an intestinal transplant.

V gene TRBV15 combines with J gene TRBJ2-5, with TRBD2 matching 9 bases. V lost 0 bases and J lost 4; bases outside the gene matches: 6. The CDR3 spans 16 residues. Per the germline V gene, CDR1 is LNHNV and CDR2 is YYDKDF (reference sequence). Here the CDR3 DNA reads TGTGCCACCAGCAGAGATGACGCGGGAGGGTTAGAGACCCAGTACTTC. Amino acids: CATSRDDAGGLETQYF.

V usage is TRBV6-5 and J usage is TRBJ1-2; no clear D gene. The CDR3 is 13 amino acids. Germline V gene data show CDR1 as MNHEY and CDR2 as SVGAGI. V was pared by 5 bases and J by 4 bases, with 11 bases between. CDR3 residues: CASSRGWSYGYTF. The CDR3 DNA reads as TGTGCCAGCAGTCGAGGGTGGAGCTATGGCTACACCTTC.

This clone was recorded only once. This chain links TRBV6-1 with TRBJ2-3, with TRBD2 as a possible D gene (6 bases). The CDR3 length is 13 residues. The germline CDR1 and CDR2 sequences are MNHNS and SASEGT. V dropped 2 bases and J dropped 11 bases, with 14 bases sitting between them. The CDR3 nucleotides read TGTGCCAGCAGTGAAATCCCGGGACTGGGGCAGTATTTT. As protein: CASSEIPGLGQYF.

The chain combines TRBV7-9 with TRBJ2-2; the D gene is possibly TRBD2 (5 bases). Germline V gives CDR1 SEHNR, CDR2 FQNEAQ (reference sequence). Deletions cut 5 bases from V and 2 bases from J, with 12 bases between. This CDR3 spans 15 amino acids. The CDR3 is CASSARRENTGELFF. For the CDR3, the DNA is TGTGCCAGCAGCGCCCGTCGGGAAAACACCGGGGAGCTGTTTTTT.

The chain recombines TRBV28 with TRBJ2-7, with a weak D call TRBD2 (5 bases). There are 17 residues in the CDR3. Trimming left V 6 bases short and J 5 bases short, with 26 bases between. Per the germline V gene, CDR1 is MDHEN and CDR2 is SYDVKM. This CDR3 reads CASSPVYGGWSKDEQYF. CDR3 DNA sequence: TGTGCCAGCAGCCCTGTATATGGAGGTTGGAGTAAGGACGAGCAGTACTTC.

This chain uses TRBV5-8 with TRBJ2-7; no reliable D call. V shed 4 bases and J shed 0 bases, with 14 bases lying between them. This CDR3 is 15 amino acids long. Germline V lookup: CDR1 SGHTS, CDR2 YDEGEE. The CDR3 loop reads CASSRPRGLSYEQYF. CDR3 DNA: TGTGCCAGCAGCAGGCCCCGAGGTCTCTCCTACGAGCAGTACTTC.

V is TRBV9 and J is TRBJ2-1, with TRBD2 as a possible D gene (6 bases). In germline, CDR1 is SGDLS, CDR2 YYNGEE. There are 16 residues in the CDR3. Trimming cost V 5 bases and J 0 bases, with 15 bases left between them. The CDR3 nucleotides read TGTGCCAGCAGTGGGATGGGACTGAGCTCCTACAATGAGCAGTTCTTC. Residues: CASSGMGLSSYNEQFF.

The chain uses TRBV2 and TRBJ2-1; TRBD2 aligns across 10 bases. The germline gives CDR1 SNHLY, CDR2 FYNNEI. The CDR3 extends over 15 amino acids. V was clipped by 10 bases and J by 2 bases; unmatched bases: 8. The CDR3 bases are TGTGCCATTCCGAGCGGGAGGGATCCCTACAATGAGCAGTTCTTC. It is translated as CAIPSGRDPYNEQFF.

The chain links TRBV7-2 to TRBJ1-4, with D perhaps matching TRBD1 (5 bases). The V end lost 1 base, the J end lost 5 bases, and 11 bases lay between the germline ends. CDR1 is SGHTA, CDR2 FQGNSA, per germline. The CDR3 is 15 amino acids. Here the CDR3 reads CASSLDDSPNEKLFF. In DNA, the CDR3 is TGTGCCAGCAGCTTAGACGACAGTCCAAATGAAAAACTGTTTTTT.

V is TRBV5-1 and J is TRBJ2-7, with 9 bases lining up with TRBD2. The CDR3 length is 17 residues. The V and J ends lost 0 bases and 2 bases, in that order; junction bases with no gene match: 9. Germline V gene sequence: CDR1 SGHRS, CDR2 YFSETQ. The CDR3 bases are TGCGCCAGCAGCTTGGTAAGAACTGGCGGGAGGGCCTACGAGCAGTACTTC. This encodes CASSLVRTGGRAYEQYF.

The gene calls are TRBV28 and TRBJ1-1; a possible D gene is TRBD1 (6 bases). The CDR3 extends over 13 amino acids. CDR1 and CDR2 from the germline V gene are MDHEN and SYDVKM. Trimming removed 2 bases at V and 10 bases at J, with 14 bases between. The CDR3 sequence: CASSLTGSDGAFF. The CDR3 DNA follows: TGTGCCAGCAGTTTAACAGGGTCCGACGGAGCTTTCTTT.

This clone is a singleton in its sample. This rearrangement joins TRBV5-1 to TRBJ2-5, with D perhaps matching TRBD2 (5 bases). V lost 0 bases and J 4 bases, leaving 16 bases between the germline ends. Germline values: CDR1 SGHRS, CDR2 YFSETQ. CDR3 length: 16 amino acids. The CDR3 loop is CASSLGTSNRPETQYF. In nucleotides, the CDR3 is TGCGCCAGCAGCTTGGGGACTTCCAACCGACCAGAGACCCAGTACTTC.

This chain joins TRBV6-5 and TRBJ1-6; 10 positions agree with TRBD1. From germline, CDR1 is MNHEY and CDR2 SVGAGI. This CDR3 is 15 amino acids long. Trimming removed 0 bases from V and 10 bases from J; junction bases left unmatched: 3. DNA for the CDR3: TGTGCCAGCAGTTACTCGCGGACAGGGGGATCACCCCTCCACTTT. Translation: CASSYSRTGGSPLHF.

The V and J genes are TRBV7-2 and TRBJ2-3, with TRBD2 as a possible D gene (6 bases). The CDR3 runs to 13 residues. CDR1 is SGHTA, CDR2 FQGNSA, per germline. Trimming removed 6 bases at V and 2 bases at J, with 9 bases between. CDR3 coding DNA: TGTGCCAGCAGAAGGGGACTCACAGATACGCAGTATTTT. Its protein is CASRRGLTDTQYF.

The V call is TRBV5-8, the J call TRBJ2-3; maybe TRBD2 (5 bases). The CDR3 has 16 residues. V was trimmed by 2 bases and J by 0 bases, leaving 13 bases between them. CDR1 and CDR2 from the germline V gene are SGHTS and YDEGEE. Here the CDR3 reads CASSLGLSPSTDTQYF. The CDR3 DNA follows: TGTGCCAGCAGCTTAGGACTCTCCCCTAGCACAGATACGCAGTATTTT.

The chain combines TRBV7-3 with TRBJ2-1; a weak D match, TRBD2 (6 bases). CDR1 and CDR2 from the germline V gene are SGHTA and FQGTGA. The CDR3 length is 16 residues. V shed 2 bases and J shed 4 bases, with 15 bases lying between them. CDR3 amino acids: CASSLGGGMGYNEQFF. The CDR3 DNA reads TGTGCCAGCAGCTTAGGAGGCGGGATGGGATACAATGAGCAGTTCTTC.

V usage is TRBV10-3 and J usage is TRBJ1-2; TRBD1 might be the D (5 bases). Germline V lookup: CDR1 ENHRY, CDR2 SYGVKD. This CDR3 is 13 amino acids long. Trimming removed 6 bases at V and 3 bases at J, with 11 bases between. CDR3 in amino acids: CAIRAGEHYGYTF. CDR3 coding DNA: TGTGCCATCAGAGCGGGGGAGCACTATGGCTACACCTTC.

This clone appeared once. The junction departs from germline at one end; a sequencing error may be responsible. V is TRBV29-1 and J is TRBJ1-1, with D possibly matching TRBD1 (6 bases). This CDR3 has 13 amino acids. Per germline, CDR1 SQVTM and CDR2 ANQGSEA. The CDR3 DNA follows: TGCAGCGTCGAAGGGGGGCTGAACACTGAAGCTTTCTTT. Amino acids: CSVEGGLNTEAFF.

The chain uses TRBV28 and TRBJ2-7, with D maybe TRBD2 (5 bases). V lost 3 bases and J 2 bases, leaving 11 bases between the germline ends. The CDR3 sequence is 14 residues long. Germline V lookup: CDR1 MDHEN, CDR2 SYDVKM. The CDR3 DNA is TGTGCCAGCAGTTTCTTAAGTAGCGCCTACGAGCAGTACTTC. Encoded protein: CASSFLSSAYEQYF.

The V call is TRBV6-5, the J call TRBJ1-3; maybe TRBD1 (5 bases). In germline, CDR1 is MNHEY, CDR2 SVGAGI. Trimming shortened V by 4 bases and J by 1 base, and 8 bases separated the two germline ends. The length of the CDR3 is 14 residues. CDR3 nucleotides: TGTGCCAGCAGTTCATCAGGGTCTGGAAACACCATATATTTT. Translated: CASSSSGSGNTIYF.

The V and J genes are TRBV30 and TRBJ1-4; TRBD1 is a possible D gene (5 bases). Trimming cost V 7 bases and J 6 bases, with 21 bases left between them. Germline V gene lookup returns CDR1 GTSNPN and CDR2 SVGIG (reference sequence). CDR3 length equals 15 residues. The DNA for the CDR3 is TGTGCCTCCATCGCCTGGGGGGATGAAGATGAAAAACTGTTTTTT. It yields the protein CASIAWGDEDEKLFF.

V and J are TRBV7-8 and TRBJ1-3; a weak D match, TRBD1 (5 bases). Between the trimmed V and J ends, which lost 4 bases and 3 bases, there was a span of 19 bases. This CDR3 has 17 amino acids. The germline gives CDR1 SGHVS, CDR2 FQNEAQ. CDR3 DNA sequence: TGTGCCAGCAGCTCCCAGAGAGTCACAGGTCTTGGAAACACCATATATTTT. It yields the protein CASSSQRVTGLGNTIYF.